These 5 T cell receptor beta chains were sequenced from one sample in a study of CD8 T cells in Susac syndrome. RNA totalling about 0.5 to 1 ug underwent reverse transcription with random hexamers. MiXCR was run by TCRdb on the immunoSEQ multiplex PCR reads, yielding one entry per CDR3 protein. In the table there are more than 65,000 distinct CDR3 sequences, about 94% of which are singletons. The sample consisted of CD8+ T cells from PBMCs. The receptors were sampled from a human donor with multiple sclerosis.

This chain uses TRBV14 with TRBJ2-7; a weak D match, TRBD1 (5 bases). The germline V gene has CDR1 SGHDN and CDR2 FVKESK. V lost 4 bases, J lost 6 bases, and 13 bases lay in between. This CDR3 region has 13 residues. CDR3 sequence reads: CASSRDPGIEQYF. In DNA form, the CDR3 reads TGTGCCAGCAGCCGAGACCCAGGGATCGAGCAGTACTTC. Drawing the rest from reference TRBV14 and TRBJ2-7, the complete variable domain is EAGVTQFPSHSVIEKGQTVTLRCDPISGHDNLYWYRRVMGKEIKFLLHFVKESKQDESGMPNNRFLAERTGGTYSTLKVQPAELEDSGVYFCASSRDPGIEQYFGPGTRLTVT.

The gene calls are TRBV20-1 and TRBJ2-7, with unresolved D. Germline-derived CDR1 and CDR2 are DFQATT and SNEGSKA (reference sequence). V lost 1 base, J lost 0 bases, and 7 bases lay in between. This CDR3 is 13 amino acids long. CDR3 in DNA: TGCAGTGCTAGAGGGGTTAGCTCCTACGAGCAGTACTTC. Encoded protein: CSARGVSSYEQYF.

The chain joins TRBV20-1 to TRBJ1-2; D is unresolved. Trimming took off 0 bases at V and 1 base at J, with 9 bases between the two ends. Germline values: CDR1 DFQATT, CDR2 SNEGSKA (reference sequence). CDR3 length equals 14 residues. The CDR3 loop reads CSARDLENNYGYTF. DNA for the CDR3: TGCAGTGCTAGAGACCTGGAGAATAACTATGGCTACACCTTC.

V usage is TRBV20-1 and J usage is TRBJ2-3, with D maybe TRBD2 (6 bases). V was clipped by 3 bases and J by 4 bases, with 17 bases between them. Germline loops: CDR1 DFQATT, CDR2 SNEGSKA (reference sequence). The CDR3 extends over 15 amino acids. CDR3 protein: CSARGGPRGADTQYF. The DNA of the CDR3 is TGCAGTGCTAGGGGAGGACCCCGAGGCGCAGATACGCAGTATTTT.

The chain recombines TRBV20-1 with TRBJ2-7; 7 nucleotides match TRBD2. The CDR3 has 16 residues. The germline V gene has CDR1 DFQATT and CDR2 SNEGSKA (reference sequence). With V trimmed by 0 bases and J by 4 bases, 12 bases remained unmatched. Written as DNA, the CDR3 is TGCAGTGCTAGAGACAGGCTAGCGGTCCGGAGGTACGAGCAGTACTTC. Translated, it gives CSARDRLAVRRYEQYF.